These 27 T cell receptor beta chains came from one sample sequenced in a study of blood T cell repertoires in COVID-19. Method: immunoSEQ multiplex PCR; TCRdb's copy keeps in-frame clones and lacks some. The sample contains a few hundred thousand clones, approximately 88% of which appear only once. Sequencing was carried out using PBMCs or T cells enriched from blood (not recorded which). The receptors stem from a woman aged 30 to 39 who had recovered from COVID-19.

The genes are TRBV19 and TRBJ2-7; TRBD2 matches at 9 bases. Looked up from germline, CDR1 is LNHDA and CDR2 is SQIVND (reference sequence). The V and J ends lost 6 bases and 3 bases, in that order; junction bases with no gene match: 9. This CDR3 region has 15 residues. The CDR3, as DNA: TGTGCCAGTAGGCCTCAGGGACTAGCTTTCTACGAGCAGTACTTC. Translation gives CASRPQGLAFYEQYF.

This clone was counted a single time. The chain couples TRBV28 to TRBJ1-4; D may be TRBD1 (6 bases). Per the germline V gene, CDR1 is MDHEN and CDR2 is SYDVKM. The CDR3 is 16 amino acids. V shed 6 bases and J shed 3 bases, with 17 bases lying between them. The CDR3 nucleotides are TGTGCCAGCAGCTATCTCCGGGGGGGCTCTAATGAAAAACTGTTTTTT. Residues: CASSYLRGGSNEKLFF.

The gene calls are TRBV30 and TRBJ1-6, with TRBD1 as a possible D gene (6 bases). The CDR3 runs 14 residues. Trimming took off 0 bases at V and 8 bases at J, with 11 bases between the two ends. Per germline, CDR1 GTSNPN and CDR2 SVGIG (reference sequence). This chain's CDR3 is CAWSVRGADSPLHF. The CDR3 DNA is TGTGCCTGGAGTGTACGGGGGGCGGATTCACCCCTCCACTTT.

This sequence joins TRBV11-3 and TRBJ1-2; 8 bases align to TRBD1. Germline V gives CDR1 SGHNT, CDR2 YENEEA. This CDR3 is 15 amino acids long. V was pared by 2 bases and J by 4 bases, with 6 bases of the junction left unmatched. The CDR3 sequence: CASSLRGQGSYGYTF. CDR3 bases: TGTGCCAGCAGCTTAAGAGGACAGGGAAGCTATGGCTACACCTTC.

V usage is TRBV15 and J usage is TRBJ2-7; TRBD2 matches 12 bases. The CDR3 totals 15 residues. J was trimmed by 3 bases and V by 4 bases; bases with no gene match: 4. Germline-derived CDR1 and CDR2 are LNHNV and YYDKDF (reference sequence). The CDR3 reads CATSKRLAGDYEQYF. Here the CDR3 DNA reads TGTGCCACCAGCAAAAGACTAGCGGGAGACTACGAGCAGTACTTC.

The chain employs TRBV24-1 and TRBJ1-5; D call uncertain. CDR3 length: 15 residues. The V gene lost 7 bases and the J gene lost 0 bases, with 12 bases spanning the gap. Germline V CDR1 and CDR2: KGHDR, SFDVKD. The CDR3 loop is CATRGVEDSNQPQHF. CDR3 in DNA: TGTGCCACCAGAGGAGTTGAAGATAGCAATCAGCCCCAGCATTTT.

This clone has a single count. The CDR3 DNA follows: TGTGCCAGCAGTCTAGAAAGAAGTCCTCTCTACGAGCAGTACTTC. The encoded protein is CASSLERSPLYEQYF. The chain carries TRBV7-8 and TRBJ2-7; D is unclear. V lost 6 bases to trimming and J lost 3 bases, with 18 bases between them. Germline loops: CDR1 SGHVS, CDR2 FQNEAQ. The CDR3 has 15 residues.

The gene calls are TRBV7-2 and TRBJ1-1; 9 nucleotides match TRBD1. The germline gives CDR1 SGHTA, CDR2 FQGNSA. Losses at the gene ends were 5 bases for V and 1 base for J; bases not matched to a gene: 2. This CDR3 region has 14 residues. The CDR3 region is CASSLTGGNTEAFF. In DNA form, the CDR3 reads TGTGCCAGCAGCCTGACAGGGGGGAACACTGAAGCTTTCTTT.

This clone was seen more than once but under ten times. An end of the junction does not agree with germline; a read error may underlie this. The chain combines TRBV9 with TRBJ1-2; D uncertain. CDR1 and CDR2 from the germline V gene are SGDLS and YYNGEE. The CDR3 is 10 amino acids. CDR3 nucleotides: TGTGCCAGCAGCGGGGCGGAGGTGGCCTTC. Its protein product is CASSGAEVAF.

The chain couples TRBV27 to TRBJ1-5, with 7 bases identical to TRBD1. Germline V CDR1 and CDR2: MNHEY, SMNVEV (reference sequence). V lost 5 bases, J lost 2 bases, and 3 bases stayed unmatched. This CDR3 contains 14 residues. The CDR3 sequence: CASSPGTGNQPQHF. DNA for the CDR3: TGTGCCAGCAGTCCTGGGACAGGCAATCAGCCCCAGCATTTT.

This clone came up once. The chain links TRBV30 to TRBJ2-3; 7 bases are shared with TRBD2. This CDR3 has 13 residues. Germline CDR1 reads GTSNPN; CDR2 reads SVGIG (reference sequence). J gave up 11 bases and V 3 bases, and 11 bases lay outside the gene matches. CDR3 nucleotides: TGTGCCTGGAGGACCTCTTTCGCGGGGGTGCAGTATTTT. Translation gives CAWRTSFAGVQYF.

V and J are TRBV11-3 and TRBJ1-6; possible D gene TRBD1, 5 bases. Trimming removed 0 bases from V and 7 bases from J, with 16 bases in between. Germline assignment: CDR1 SGHNT and CDR2 YENEEA. CDR3 length: 17 amino acids. The CDR3 nucleotides read TGTGCCAGCAGCTTAGATGGCATCGACAGTGGGAATTCACCCCTCCACTTT. Protein: CASSLDGIDSGNSPLHF.

The chain employs TRBV7-3 and TRBJ1-2, with 11 positions matching TRBD1. V trimming: 4 bases; J trimming: 9 bases; junction bases outside the gene matches: 10. This CDR3 has 15 residues. Germline V lookup: CDR1 SGHTA, CDR2 FQGTGA. CDR3 sequence reads: CASSSGTGGFSSYTF. The CDR3, as DNA: TGTGCCAGCAGCTCGGGGACAGGGGGATTCTCGAGCTACACCTTC.

To note about this clone: This sample includes further DNA sequences coding for the same CDR3. The chain is built from TRBV15 and TRBJ2-7, with D possibly TRBD1 on 5 matching bases. This CDR3 spans 13 amino acids. From germline, CDR1 is LNHNV and CDR2 YYDKDF (reference sequence). V was trimmed by 0 bases and J by 6 bases, leaving 9 bases between them. The CDR3 nucleotides read TGTGCCACCAGCAGAGACAGGGTTGGCGAGCAGTACTTC. This codes for CATSRDRVGEQYF. The entire variable domain, with the rest obtained from reference TRBV15 and TRBJ2-7, is as follows: DAMVIQNPRYQVTQFGKPVTLSCSQTLNHNVMYWYQQKSSQAPKLLFHYYDKDFNNEADTPDNFQSRRPNTSFCFLDIRSPGLGDTAMYLCATSRDRVGEQYFGPGTRLTVT.

The chain combines TRBV7-9 with TRBJ2-1; TRBD2 might be the D (6 bases). The CDR3 is 15 amino acids. The V end was cut by 2 bases, the J end by 6 bases, with 14 bases between. Germline values: CDR1 SEHNR, CDR2 FQNEAQ (reference sequence). The CDR3 DNA reads TGTGCCAGCAGCTTAAGCGAGGAGGGGACCAATGAGCAGTTCTTC. It encodes CASSLSEEGTNEQFF.

This sequence joins TRBV28 and TRBJ2-7; 7 bases line up with TRBD2. With V trimmed by 2 bases and J by 3 bases, 4 bases remained unmatched. CDR1 and CDR2 from the germline V gene are MDHEN and SYDVKM. CDR3 length: 14 residues. CDR3 in DNA: TGTGCCAGCAGTTTAAGCGGGGAAAACTACGAGCAGTACTTC. Amino acids: CASSLSGENYEQYF.

V usage is TRBV21-1 and J usage is TRBJ1-2; TRBD1 is taken as the D call from the table, unchecked against the DNA. TRBV21-1 is listed as a pseudogene. The CDR3 length is 15 residues. In DNA form, the CDR3 reads TGTGCCAGCAGCAAAAGACAGGGGACCATCTATGGCTACACCTTC. It codes for CASSKRQGTIYGYTF.

J is TRBJ2-7 and V is TRBV19, with D unclear. V was cut by 3 bases and J by 4 bases, with 7 bases left in between. Germline V gene sequence: CDR1 LNHDA, CDR2 SQIVND (reference sequence). The CDR3 length is 12 residues. For the CDR3, the DNA is TGTGCCAGTAGTATGTCCCAGTACGAGCAGTACTTC. Its translation: CASSMSQYEQYF.

On this clone: Its ends do not fully match the called genes, so a read error is possible. The V call is TRBV5-1, the J call TRBJ2-1, with D tentatively TRBD2 (6 bases). The CDR3 contains 15 residues. Looked up from germline, CDR1 is SGHRS and CDR2 is YFSETQ. CDR3 bases: TGCGCCAGCAGCCATCCCCGGGACTCCTTCAATGAGCAGTTCTTC. Protein sequence: CASSHPRDSFNEQFF.

CDR3: CSARTGDSYEQYF. The CDR3 DNA reads TGCAGCGCAAGGACAGGGGACTCCTACGAGCAGTACTTC. This chain joins TRBV29-1 and TRBJ2-7; 9 bases fit TRBD1. CDR1 SQVTM and CDR2 ANQGSEA come from the germline V gene. The CDR3 sequence is 13 residues long. V was pared by 7 bases and J by 0 bases, with 4 bases of the junction left unmatched.

The gene calls are TRBV9 and TRBJ2-7; perhaps TRBD2 as D (6 bases). V lost 0 bases and J 5 bases, leaving 9 bases between the germline ends. Per germline, CDR1 SGDLS and CDR2 YYNGEE. The CDR3 covers 13 residues. For the CDR3, the DNA is TGTGCCAGCAGCGTAGATCCGGGGGACGAGCAGTACTTC. This translates into CASSVDPGDEQYF.

The genes are TRBV28 and TRBJ2-7; 8 nucleotides agree with TRBD2. The J segment lost 13 bases and the V segment lost 4 bases, leaving 15 bases of the junction unmatched. This CDR3 region has 14 residues. CDR1 MDHEN and CDR2 SYDVKM come from the germline V gene. CDR3 nucleotides: TGTGCCAGCAGTTCGGTGTTCGGGGGGGTGTTGAAATACTTC. Protein product: CASSSVFGGVLKYF.

This chain links TRBV3-1 (or the pseudogene TRBV3-2) with TRBJ2-3; the D gene is possibly TRBD2 (5 bases). Germline V gene sequence: CDR1 LGHDT, CDR2 YNNKEL (reference sequence). This CDR3 spans 17 amino acids. V lost 1 base and J lost 0, with 14 bases in between. This CDR3 reads CASSQVPRAASTDTQYF. In DNA, the CDR3 is TGTGCCAGCAGCCAAGTCCCGAGGGCGGCTAGCACAGATACGCAGTATTTT.

This clone was observed once. The V gene is TRBV27, the J gene TRBJ1-2; D might be TRBD1 (6 bases). Trimming shortened V by 5 bases and J by 4 bases, and 8 bases separated the two germline ends. This CDR3 has 12 residues. The germline CDR1 and CDR2 sequences are MNHEY and SMNVEV (reference sequence). DNA for the CDR3: TGTGCCAGCAGTCCGACAGGCTATGGCTACACCTTC. Its protein product is CASSPTGYGYTF.

In the case of this clone: Additional DNA sequences in this sample encode the identical CDR3. The chain has TRBV29-1 and TRBJ1-1; D is ambiguous. V lost 4 bases and J lost 1, with 7 bases in between. This CDR3 has 12 residues. The V gene's germline CDR1 is SQVTM and CDR2 ANQGSEA. The DNA of the CDR3 is TGCAGCGTTGTGTCGGGGAACACTGAAGCTTTCTTT. Amino acid sequence: CSVVSGNTEAFF.

The J gene is TRBJ2-3, the V gene TRBV7-9, with 7 bases lining up with TRBD2. This CDR3 is built from 12 residues. The germline V gene encodes CDR1 SEHNR and CDR2 FQNEAQ (reference sequence). The trim removed 1 base at V and 14 bases at J, leaving 6 bases unmatched. The CDR3 sequence: CASSLGRDYLYF. CDR3 nucleotide sequence: TGTGCCAGCAGCTTAGGCCGGGACTATCTGTATTTT.

J is TRBJ1-1 and V is TRBV19; 10 nucleotides match TRBD1. V shed 7 bases and J 3 bases; nucleotides not matched to a gene: 5. This CDR3 has 14 residues. The germline V gene encodes CDR1 LNHDA and CDR2 SQIVND (reference sequence). Written as DNA, the CDR3 is TGTGCCAGTAAACAGACAGGGGGCGACACTGAAGCTTTCTTT. It is translated as CASKQTGGDTEAFF.